This TCR beta chain was recorded in a study of T cells in Graves' hyperthyroidism and ophthalmopathy (dated by TCRdb to the late 2010s). The study in broad terms: To identify distinguishing TCR V-J signatures, a discovery cohort of 95 to 100 patients was used, comprising some 45 with Graves' ophthalmopathy and around 57 with stable Graves' hyperthyroidism. Once sampling was done, hyperthyroidism patients were given methimazole at a starting dose of 30 mg daily, whereas ophthalmopathy patients were given high-dose intravenous methylprednisolone. The 75 to 100 discovery patients were randomly divided into training and test sets at a 7:3 ratio. In addition, the study compared T-cell repertoires in thyroid tissue and in blood from about six Graves' hyperthyroidism patients. Prospective prediction of ophthalmopathy was tested in an independent validation cohort consisting of 18 hyperthyroidism patients and 17 patients who later progressed to ophthalmopathy. The paper reports TCR Vbeta CDR3 sequencing of about 140 peripheral blood samples: under 45 ophthalmopathy, under 85 hyperthyroidism and roughly 17 progressor patients.

Graves' hyperthyroidism was defined as stable when no progression to ophthalmopathy occurred over 18 months of follow-up. Hyperthyroidism patients were newly diagnosed, had a disease duration of under 2 months, and were aged 18 to 65 years. Any patient with an uncontrolled infection, another autoimmune disease, pregnancy or lactation was excluded. Diagnoses were established on the basis of clinical symptoms, serum thyroxine and TRAb, thyroid ultrasound, and orbital computed tomography. Total RNA was extracted using Trizol reagent, and RNA quality was assessed on an Agilent 2100 Bioanalyzer. The paper's findings and limits, for the study overall: No statistical method was used to fix the sample size in advance, and group allocation was not hidden from the investigators. Most expanded thyroid clonotypes (frequency above 0.001) were also found in blood, which suggests that blood repertoires may mirror thyroid immune responses. Ophthalmopathy was separated from stable hyperthyroidism by a 13 V-J signature model, with approximately 90% sensitivity and about 81% specificity obtained in cross-validation and 80%/75% obtained in testing. In validation, the model predicted progression to ophthalmopathy a median of roughly 6.2 months before onset, with approximately 68% sensitivity and 72.22% specificity.

TCR beta CDR3 regions were amplified from RNA transcripts. For the first round of RT-PCR on the TCR CDR3, the HTBI primer set was used together with the Qiagen OneStep RT-PCR kit. Libraries were constructed in a second round of multiplex PCR, after which size selection and purification were performed. The libraries were sequenced on an Illumina HiSeq2000 using paired-end 100 bp reads. From the authors' description of their analysis: SOAPnuke was used to process the raw data, removing reads that contained adapters or uncalled bases, had a mean Phred below 15, or lacked an exact match to the constant primer or identifier. High-quality paired reads were merged with COPE v1.2.5, and unique nucleotide sequences were defined as clonotypes. MiTCR v1.1 was used to align clonotypes to the IMGT TRBV, TRBD and TRBJ reference segments. Analysis was restricted to V-J combinations with a frequency above 0.0001, which covered 99.2% of repertoires. The TCS score was defined as F50 (clonal expansion) divided by E x V (chaos), with BLOSUM62-based TCRdist calculated between CDR3 peptides within each V-J. Welch's t-statistics and random forest reduced 500 to 550 V-J features to fewer than 15, which were used in a naive Bayes classifier (R e1071). The Morisita-Horn index was used to measure how similar the thyroid and blood repertoires were. Starting from the raw public reads, TCRdb applied fastp trimming at Q25, assembled clones with MiXCR and retained in-frame beta chains. Each CDR3 protein appears once, grouped with its most common genes and DNA. TCRdb assigned the V and J calls; the authors' analysis was not used. Across this sample there are 500,000 to 750,000 distinct CDR3 sequences, with more than 45% seen only once. The leading ten clones occupy about 8.3% of the sample.

The germline V gene (reference sequence) specifies SEHNR as CDR1 and FQNEAQ as CDR2. Between the V and J ends, shortened by 1 base and 1 base respectively, the junction contains 16 bases. Counted from cysteine to phenylalanine, this CDR3 has 17 amino acids. Only the CDR3 DNA is retained, 51 bases long and in frame from the first base. This clonotype came up many times. What this receptor recognizes is not known. Nothing much larger sits one base from this clone, and base qualities are not available. Specimen: peripheral blood or thyroid tissue (not recorded which). The clonotype originates from a woman between 18 and 29 years old with Graves' hyperthyroidism. The receptor chain draws on TRBV7-9 and TRBJ1-1; no D segment can be confidently identified. The encoded CDR3 is CASSLEGGRGGNTEAFF. The DNA sequence is as follows: TGTGCCAGCAGCTTAGAGGGCGGCCGAGGCGGGAACACTGAAGCTTTCTTT.